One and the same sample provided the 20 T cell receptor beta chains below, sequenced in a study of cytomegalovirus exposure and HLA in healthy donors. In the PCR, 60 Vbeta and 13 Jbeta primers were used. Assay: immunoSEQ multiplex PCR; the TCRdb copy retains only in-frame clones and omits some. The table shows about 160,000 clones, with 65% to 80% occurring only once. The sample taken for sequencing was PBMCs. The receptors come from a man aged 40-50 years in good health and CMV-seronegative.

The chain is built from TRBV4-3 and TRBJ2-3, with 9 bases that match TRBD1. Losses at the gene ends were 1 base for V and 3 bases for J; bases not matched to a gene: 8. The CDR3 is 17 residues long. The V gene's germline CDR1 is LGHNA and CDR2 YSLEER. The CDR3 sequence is CASSQVIFGTGTDTQYF. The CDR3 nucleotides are TGCGCCAGCAGCCAAGTAATTTTCGGGACAGGGACAGATACGCAGTATTTT.

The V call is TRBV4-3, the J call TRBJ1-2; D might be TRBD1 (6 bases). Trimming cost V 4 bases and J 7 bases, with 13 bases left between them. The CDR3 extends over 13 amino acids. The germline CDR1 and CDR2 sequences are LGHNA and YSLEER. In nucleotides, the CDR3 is TGCGCCAGCAGCCTAGAACAGGGACGTGGCTACACCTTC. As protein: CASSLEQGRGYTF.

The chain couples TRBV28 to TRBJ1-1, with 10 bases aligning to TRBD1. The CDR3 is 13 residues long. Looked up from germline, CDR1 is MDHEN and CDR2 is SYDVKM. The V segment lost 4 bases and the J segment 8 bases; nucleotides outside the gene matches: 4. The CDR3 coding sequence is TGTGCCAGCAGTTGGGACAGGGGAAGAGAAGCTTTCTTT. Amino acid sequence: CASSWDRGREAFF.

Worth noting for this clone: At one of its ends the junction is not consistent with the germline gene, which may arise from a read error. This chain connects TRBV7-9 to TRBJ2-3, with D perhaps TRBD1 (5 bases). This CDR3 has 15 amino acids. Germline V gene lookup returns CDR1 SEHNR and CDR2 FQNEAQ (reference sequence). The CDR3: CSSSLGDSVADTQYF. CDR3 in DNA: TGTTCCAGCAGCTTAGGAGACAGTGTGGCAGATACGCAGTATTTT.

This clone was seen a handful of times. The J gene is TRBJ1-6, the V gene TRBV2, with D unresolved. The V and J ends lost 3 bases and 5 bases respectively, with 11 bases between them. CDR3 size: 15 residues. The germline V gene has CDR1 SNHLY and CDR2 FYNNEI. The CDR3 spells CASSDSRSNNSPLHF. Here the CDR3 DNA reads TGTGCCAGCAGTGATTCCAGGTCCAATAATTCACCCCTCCACTTT.

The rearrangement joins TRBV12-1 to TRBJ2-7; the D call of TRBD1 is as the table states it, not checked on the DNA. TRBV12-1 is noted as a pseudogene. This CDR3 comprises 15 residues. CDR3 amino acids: CASSWGDRTLYEQYF. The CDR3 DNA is TGTGCCAGCAGCTGGGGGGACAGGACCCTCTACGAGCAGTACTTC.

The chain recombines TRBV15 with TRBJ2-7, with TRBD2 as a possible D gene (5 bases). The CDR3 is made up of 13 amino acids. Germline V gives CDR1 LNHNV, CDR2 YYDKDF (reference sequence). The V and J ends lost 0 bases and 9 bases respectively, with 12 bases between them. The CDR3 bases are TGTGCCACCAGCAGAGACACTCGGAGCGGGCAGTACTTC. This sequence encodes CATSRDTRSGQYF.

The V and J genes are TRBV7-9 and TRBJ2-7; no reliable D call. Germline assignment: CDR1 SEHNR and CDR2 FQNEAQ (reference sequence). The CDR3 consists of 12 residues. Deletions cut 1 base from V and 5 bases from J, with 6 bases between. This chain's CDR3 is CASSLVGNEQYF. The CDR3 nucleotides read TGTGCCAGCAGCTTAGTTGGCAACGAGCAGTACTTC.

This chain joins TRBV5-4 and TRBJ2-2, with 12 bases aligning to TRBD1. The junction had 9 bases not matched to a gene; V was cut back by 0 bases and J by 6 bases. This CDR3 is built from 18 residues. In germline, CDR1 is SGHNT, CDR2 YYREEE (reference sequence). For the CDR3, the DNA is TGTGCCAGCAGCTTGGTCGGGACAGGGGGCAATAGGGCCGGGGAGCTGTTTTTT. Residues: CASSLVGTGGNRAGELFF.

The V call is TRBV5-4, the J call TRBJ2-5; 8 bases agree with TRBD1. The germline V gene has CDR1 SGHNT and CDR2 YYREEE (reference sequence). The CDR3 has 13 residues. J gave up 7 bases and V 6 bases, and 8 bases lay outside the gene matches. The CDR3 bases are TGTGCCAGCACGGTTGGACAGGGTGGGACCCAGTACTTC. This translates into CASTVGQGGTQYF.

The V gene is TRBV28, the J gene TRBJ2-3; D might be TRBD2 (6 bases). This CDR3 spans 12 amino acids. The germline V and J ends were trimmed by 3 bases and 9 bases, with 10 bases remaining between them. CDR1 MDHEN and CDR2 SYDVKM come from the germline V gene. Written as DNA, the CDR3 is TGTGCCAGCAGTTTGGACTACCAAACGCAGTATTTT. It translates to CASSLDYQTQYF.

CDR3 DNA: TGTGCCAGCAGCCCAGGGGTACAAGAGACCCAGTACTTC. Amino acid sequence: CASSPGVQETQYF. V usage is TRBV5-4 and J usage is TRBJ2-5, with a tentative D call TRBD1 (6 bases). Germline V lookup: CDR1 SGHNT, CDR2 YYREEE (reference sequence). V lost 4 bases to trimming and J lost 2 bases, with 9 bases between them. CDR3 length equals 13 residues.

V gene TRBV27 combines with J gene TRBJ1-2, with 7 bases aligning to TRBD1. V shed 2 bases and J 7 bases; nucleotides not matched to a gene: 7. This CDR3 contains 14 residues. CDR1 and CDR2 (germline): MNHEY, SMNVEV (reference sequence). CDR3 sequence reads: CASSLDRAEGGYTF. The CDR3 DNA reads TGTGCCAGCAGTTTAGACAGGGCCGAGGGTGGCTACACCTTC.

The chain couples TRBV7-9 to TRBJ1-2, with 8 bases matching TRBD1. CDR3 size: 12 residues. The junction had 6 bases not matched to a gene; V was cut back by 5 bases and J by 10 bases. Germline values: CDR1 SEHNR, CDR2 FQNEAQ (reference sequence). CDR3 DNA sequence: TGTGCCAGCAGCGGACAGGGTTTGGACTACACCTTC. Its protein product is CASSGQGLDYTF.

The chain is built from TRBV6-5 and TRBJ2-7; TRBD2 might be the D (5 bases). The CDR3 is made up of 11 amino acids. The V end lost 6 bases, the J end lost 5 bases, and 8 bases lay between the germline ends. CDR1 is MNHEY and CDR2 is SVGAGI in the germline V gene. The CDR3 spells CASRKEDEQYF. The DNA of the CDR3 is TGTGCCAGCAGGAAGGAGGACGAGCAGTACTTC.

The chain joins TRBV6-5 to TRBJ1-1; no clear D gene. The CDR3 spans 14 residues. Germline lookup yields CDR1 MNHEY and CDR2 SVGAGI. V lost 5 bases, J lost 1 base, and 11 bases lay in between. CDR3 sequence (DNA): TGTGCCAGCAGTAATGCACGGTGGAACACTGAAGCTTTCTTT. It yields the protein CASSNARWNTEAFF.

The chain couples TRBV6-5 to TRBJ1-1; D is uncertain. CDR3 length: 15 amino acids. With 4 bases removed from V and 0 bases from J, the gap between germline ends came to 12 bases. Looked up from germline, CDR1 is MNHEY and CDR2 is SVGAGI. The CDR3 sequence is CASSSQPGMNTEAFF. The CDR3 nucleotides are TGTGCCAGCAGTTCCCAACCGGGGATGAACACTGAAGCTTTCTTT.

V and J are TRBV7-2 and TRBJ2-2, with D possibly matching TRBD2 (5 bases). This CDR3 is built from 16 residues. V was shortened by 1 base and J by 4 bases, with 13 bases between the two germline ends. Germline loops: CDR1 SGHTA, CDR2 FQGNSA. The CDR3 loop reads CASSLGPRRSTGELFF. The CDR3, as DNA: TGTGCCAGCAGCTTAGGCCCCAGGAGGTCCACCGGGGAGCTGTTTTTT.

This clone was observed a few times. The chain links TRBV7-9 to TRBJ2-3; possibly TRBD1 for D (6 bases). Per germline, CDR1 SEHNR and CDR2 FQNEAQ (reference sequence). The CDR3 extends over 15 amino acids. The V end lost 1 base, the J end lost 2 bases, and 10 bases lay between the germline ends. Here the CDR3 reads CASSLVQGTTDTQYF. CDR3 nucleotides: TGTGCCAGCAGCTTAGTACAGGGAACCACAGATACGCAGTATTTT.

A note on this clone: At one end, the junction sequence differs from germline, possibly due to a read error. CDR3 amino acids: CASSLELGLATYTEQFF. The CDR3 DNA is TGTGCCAGCAGCTTAGAGTTAGGACTAGCGACGTACACTGAGCAGTTCTTC. The chain carries TRBV7-6 and TRBJ2-1; 9 bases align to TRBD2. This CDR3 region has 17 residues. Germline V gene sequence: CDR1 SGHVS, CDR2 FNYEAQ.